The source of this T cell receptor (beta chain) is a study of blood T cell repertoires in COVID-19. Study at large: Collection of acute and convalescent COVID-19 samples took place in the United States, Italy and Spain.

In the authors' methods: Nucleated cell counts were estimated from reference gene primer amplification. The table came from immunoSEQ multiplex PCR; TCRdb's copy has only in-frame clones and leaves some out. That table supplies the V and J calls and clone size; D and trimming were determined from the DNA. In the table there are around 700,000 clones, about 90% of which are singletons. The CDR3 is 14 residues long. Germline V CDR1 and CDR2: SGHTA, FQGTGA. V dropped 4 bases and J dropped 0 bases, with 9 bases sitting between them. The sequencing input was peripheral blood. This TCR derives from a woman aged 18 to 35 with acute or convalescent COVID-19. The chain has TRBV7-3 and TRBJ1-1; D remains ambiguous. DNA for the CDR3: TGTGCCAGCAGCTCTGCCGGGTTGAACACTGAAGCTTTCTTT. Translated: CASSSAGLNTEAFF.